The 10 T cell receptor beta chains listed next were all sequenced from one sample in a study of blood T cells in healthy people across ages. A second PCR of 7 to 11 cycles used a sample-barcoded 5' primer and a J-beta primer mix. One entry per CDR3 protein results from TCRdb running MiXCR on the 5' RACE reads. Of hundreds of thousands of distinct CDR3 sequences listed, 21% are singletons. The sequenced sample consisted of blood. The source of these receptors is a man between 65 and 79 years old in good health.

This clonotype turned up a few times. The chain recombines TRBV2 with TRBJ2-3; 12 bases line up with TRBD2. Germline CDR1 SNHLY, CDR2 FYNNEI. J was trimmed by 4 bases and V by 8 bases; bases with no gene match: 7. The CDR3 sequence is 15 residues long. CDR3 region: CASPRLAGVSDTQYF. The CDR3, as DNA: TGTGCCAGCCCTAGACTAGCGGGAGTCTCAGATACGCAGTATTTT.

V is TRBV20-1 and J is TRBJ2-5; D unclear. The J call may be mistaken, given a closer DNA end match to TRBJ2-1. Germline V lookup: CDR1 DFQATT, CDR2 SNEGSKA (reference sequence). The CDR3 is made up of 13 amino acids. CDR3 coding DNA: TGCAGTGCTAGTTATGGGAAGGGCAATGAGCAGTTCTTC. Translated, it gives CSASYGKGNEQFF.

The table lists this clonotype with a few counts. The V call is TRBV6-2 or TRBV6-3, the J call TRBJ1-6; possibly TRBD1 for D (5 bases). Per germline, CDR1 MNHEY and CDR2 SVGEGT. V was trimmed by 1 base and J by 5 bases, leaving 15 bases between them. The CDR3 loop spans 17 amino acids. CDR3 in amino acids: CASSYWNVGQHNSPLHF. CDR3 bases: TGTGCCAGCAGTTACTGGAACGTGGGGCAACATAATTCACCCCTCCACTTT.

The chain recombines TRBV20-1 with TRBJ2-6, with unresolved D. The CDR3 spans 13 residues. V was shortened by 5 bases and J by 1 base, with 6 bases between the two germline ends. Germline values: CDR1 DFQATT, CDR2 SNEGSKA (reference sequence). The CDR3 DNA reads as TGCAGTGCTGATCAATCTGGGGCCAACGTCCTGACTTTC. As protein: CSADQSGANVLTF.

V is TRBV7-9 and J is TRBJ1-5, with 7 bases identical to TRBD1. The CDR3 contains 14 residues. V gave up 3 bases and J gave up 6 bases; unmatched junction bases: 5. The germline CDR1 and CDR2 sequences are SEHNR and FQNEAQ (reference sequence). The CDR3 DNA follows: TGTGCCAGCAGCTTCACAGGGGTACCTCAGCCCCAGCATTTT. Protein sequence: CASSFTGVPQPQHF.

This chain joins TRBV18 and TRBJ2-2; 11 nucleotides align to TRBD2. After removal of 1 base from V and 0 bases from J, the junction contained 7 bases not matched to a gene. This CDR3 comprises 19 residues. Germline V gives CDR1 KGHSH, CDR2 LQKENI. The CDR3 sequence: CASSPRRETSGTNTGELFF. The CDR3 nucleotides are TGTGCCAGCTCACCACGTAGAGAGACTAGCGGGACGAACACCGGGGAGCTGTTTTTT.

The chain couples TRBV20-1 to TRBJ1-5, with 7 positions matching TRBD1. V lost 5 bases and J lost 0; bases outside the gene matches: 4. The CDR3 consists of 14 residues. Germline CDR1 reads DFQATT; CDR2 reads SNEGSKA (reference sequence). As DNA, the CDR3 is TGCAGTGCTCACCACAGGGGTAGCAATCAGCCCCAGCATTTT. It codes for CSAHHRGSNQPQHF.

J is TRBJ1-1 and V is TRBV4-1, with unresolved D. The CDR3 covers 15 residues. The V gene's germline CDR1 is MGHRA and CDR2 YSYEKL. V was pared by 3 bases and J by 4 bases, with 15 bases between. For the CDR3, the DNA is TGCGCCAGCAGCCACGATTGGCGGAGGAGCACTGAAGCTTTCTTT. Translated: CASSHDWRRSTEAFF.

The chain joins TRBV6-5 to TRBJ2-4, with TRBD1 identical over 10 bases. The V and J ends lost 6 bases and 7 bases, in that order; junction bases with no gene match: 3. Per germline, CDR1 MNHEY and CDR2 SVGAGI. The CDR3 runs to 13 residues. This chain's CDR3 is CASRTGGMNIQYF. Here the CDR3 DNA reads TGTGCCAGCAGGACAGGGGGCATGAACATTCAGTACTTC.

The sample holds a few counts of this clonotype. The chain uses TRBV3-1 and TRBJ1-2; the match to TRBD1 covers 8 bases. The CDR3 spans 14 residues. Per the germline V gene, CDR1 is LGHDT and CDR2 is YNNKEL (reference sequence). The ends lost 1 base at V and 9 bases at J; junction bases unmatched: 7. CDR3 sequence: CASSQAGTGPSYTF. The DNA of the CDR3 is TGTGCCAGCAGCCAAGCCGGGACAGGTCCGAGCTACACCTTC.